This entry concerns a single T cell receptor beta chain. The antigen remains undetermined. The data belong to a study of identical twins. Using its own MiXCR run on the 5' RACE reads, TCRdb lists one record per CDR3 protein. The sample has 500,000 to 650,000 distinct CDR3 sequences; under 8.5% are singletons. The V end lost 6 bases, the J end lost 9 bases, and 12 bases lay between the germline ends. This CDR3 region has 12 residues. Every donor was a healthy Caucasian. Study results and limitations: Within twin pairs, the out-of-frame alpha sequences they shared showed excess low generation probability. The abundant beta clonotypes from cord blood had fewer insertions, and memory repertoires had none of this.

These data also featured in a second study, about yellow fever vaccine responses in identical twins.

The rearrangement uses TRBV12-3 or TRBV12-4 and TRBJ1-5; possibly TRBD1 for D (5 bases). The TCR originated in a woman between 18 and 29 years old in good health. The specimen sequenced was PBMCs. The CDR3 reads CASSPGGGPQHF. The DNA for the CDR3 is TGTGCCAGCAGCCCTGGGGGGGGGCCCCAGCATTTT.